One and the same sample provided the 16 T cell receptor beta chains below, sequenced in a study of T-cell reconstitution after alpha-beta-depleted transplantation in children. Construction of the TCRbeta library involved unique molecular identifiers. TCRdb reanalysed the PCR reads using MiXCR and keeps one entry per CDR3 protein. The table lists 750,000 to 950,000 distinct CDR3 sequences, roughly 16% of them singletons. This sample comprised PBMCs, mostly from graft donor cells, obtained 360 days after TCRalphabeta/CD19-depleted stem cell transplant. The receptors were gathered from a male patient aged 5 to 17 who had a stem cell transplant for acute lymphoblastic leukemia, so the T cells may come from the graft donor.

This chain links TRBV20-1 with TRBJ1-2; 7 positions match TRBD1. V was clipped by 2 bases and J by 3 bases; unmatched bases: 15. The length of the CDR3 is 17 residues. Per the germline V gene, CDR1 is DFQATT and CDR2 is SNEGSKA (reference sequence). CDR3 loop: CSARSGEPTGIDYGYTF. For the CDR3, the DNA is TGCAGTGCTAGATCAGGGGAACCGACAGGGATTGACTATGGCTACACCTTC.

The chain joins TRBV11-3 to TRBJ2-3, with TRBD1 as a possible D gene (6 bases). Trimming took off 7 bases at V and 2 bases at J, with 10 bases between the two ends. Germline V gene lookup returns CDR1 SGHNT and CDR2 YENEEA. This CDR3 is built from 13 residues. The CDR3 is CASKGQITDTQYF. CDR3 in DNA: TGTGCCAGCAAGGGACAAATCACAGATACGCAGTATTTT. Drawing the rest from reference TRBV11-3 and TRBJ2-3, the complete variable domain is EAGVVQSPRYKIIEKKQPVAFWCNPISGHNTLYWYLQNLGQGPELLIRYENEEAVDDSQLPKDRFSAERLKGVDSTLKIQPAELGDSAVYLCASKGQITDTQYFGPGTRLTVL.

V usage is TRBV2 and J usage is TRBJ2-4, with D possibly matching TRBD1 (5 bases). The CDR3 extends over 15 amino acids. CDR1 is SNHLY and CDR2 is FYNNEI in the germline V gene. With 4 bases removed from V and 1 base from J, the gap between germline ends came to 11 bases. CDR3 sequence: CASSVAGNAKNIQYF. CDR3 DNA sequence: TGTGCCAGCAGTGTTGCAGGGAATGCCAAAAACATTCAGTACTTC.

This clonotype occurred many times. The gene calls are TRBV20-1 and TRBJ2-3, with D possibly called TRBD1 or TRBD2 (6 bases each). This CDR3 contains 15 residues. CDR1 is DFQATT and CDR2 is SNEGSKA in the germline V gene (reference sequence). V was pared by 2 bases and J by 4 bases, with 16 bases between. CDR3 sequence reads: CSARLPGALADTQYF. The CDR3 nucleotides read TGCAGTGCTAGATTGCCGGGGGCTCTGGCAGATACGCAGTATTTT.

This clonotype was seen many times. This chain joins TRBV7-2 and TRBJ1-6; weak D call: TRBD1 (5 bases). This CDR3 is built from 14 residues. Trimming left V 5 bases short and J 7 bases short, with 12 bases between. Germline V gives CDR1 SGHTA, CDR2 FQGNSA. The CDR3 region has the DNA TGTGCCAGCAGCCCGGGGCAGCCCAATTCACCCCTCCACTTT. Translation gives CASSPGQPNSPLHF.

This clonotype was picked up a small number of times. The rearrangement joins TRBV7-6 to TRBJ1-2; D gene unclear. Trimming cost V 5 bases and J 2 bases, with 9 bases left between them. CDR3 length: 13 amino acids. Germline CDR1 and CDR2: SGHVS and FNYEAQ. The CDR3 spells CASSPDLNYGYTF. CDR3 nucleotides: TGTGCCAGCAGCCCGGACCTGAACTATGGCTACACCTTC.

This clonotype appeared a few times. The chain is built from TRBV10-3 and TRBJ2-1; no clear D. The V gene lost 4 bases and the J gene lost 4 bases, with 2 bases spanning the gap. The germline gives CDR1 ENHRY, CDR2 SYGVKD. This CDR3 is 11 amino acids long. The DNA for the CDR3 is TGTGCCATCAGTGTGTACAATGAGCAGTTCTTC. It translates to CAISVYNEQFF.

In its sample, this clonotype was seen a few times. The chain joins TRBV5-1 to TRBJ2-1; 10 nucleotides match TRBD2. Germline values: CDR1 SGHRS, CDR2 YFSETQ. The CDR3 loop spans 14 amino acids. V was clipped by 4 bases and J by 10 bases; unmatched bases: 8. The CDR3 here is CASSQGGTSVEQFF. CDR3 coding DNA: TGCGCCAGCAGCCAAGGCGGGACTAGCGTCGAGCAGTTCTTC.

The rearrangement links TRBV5-1 to TRBJ1-2; 9 bases agree with TRBD1. Germline-derived CDR1 and CDR2 are SGHRS and YFSETQ. V lost 4 bases, J lost 3 bases, and 13 bases stayed unmatched. This CDR3 contains 17 residues. Written as DNA, the CDR3 is TGCGCCAGCAGCCCTGGGACAGGGATAATGATATACTATGGCTACACCTTC. Its protein product is CASSPGTGIMIYYGYTF.

This clonotype has only a few counts. The chain combines TRBV27 with TRBJ2-1; TRBD1 agrees at 8 bases. J gave up 4 bases and V 7 bases, and 9 bases lay outside the gene matches. Germline CDR1 reads MNHEY; CDR2 reads SMNVEV (reference sequence). There are 15 residues in the CDR3. DNA of the CDR3: TGTGCCAGCAACTACCAGGGGGCATCGTACAATGAGCAGTTCTTC. Translation gives CASNYQGASYNEQFF.

This clonotype was recorded a few times. The V and J genes are TRBV7-8 and TRBJ2-7; no reliable D call. CDR1 SGHVS and CDR2 FQNEAQ come from the germline V gene. CDR3 length equals 15 residues. V was cut by 2 bases and J by 7 bases, with 18 bases left in between. The CDR3 protein is CASSLRAELYVEQYF. The CDR3 DNA is TGTGCCAGCAGCTTAAGGGCGGAACTGTACGTTGAGCAGTACTTC.

CDR3 residues: CSVDEGGLQGYTF. The CDR3 DNA follows: TGCAGCGTTGACGAGGGGGGATTACAGGGCTACACCTTC. The chain employs TRBV29-1 and TRBJ1-2; D might be TRBD1 (6 bases). CDR1 and CDR2 (germline): SQVTM, ANQGSEA. The CDR3 totals 13 residues. Deletions cut 3 bases from V and 8 bases from J, with 16 bases between.

This clonotype was counted many times. The chain combines TRBV10-3 with TRBJ2-3; weak D call: TRBD2 (5 bases). Germline CDR1 and CDR2: ENHRY and SYGVKD. The CDR3 has 21 residues. Trimming left V 5 bases short and J 1 base short, with 31 bases between. CDR3: CAISTPPDEGVLAHGTDTQYF. In DNA form, the CDR3 reads TGTGCCATCAGTACACCCCCAGATGAGGGCGTCCTGGCACACGGCACAGATACGCAGTATTTT.

This chain connects TRBV9 to TRBJ2-2; D possibly corresponds to TRBD2 (6 bases). This CDR3 comprises 16 residues. V lost 0 bases and J lost 4, with 13 bases in between. Germline CDR1 and CDR2: SGDLS and YYNGEE. CDR3 amino acids: CASSVEVSGPTGELFF. The CDR3 DNA sequence: TGTGCCAGCAGCGTAGAGGTTAGCGGCCCCACCGGGGAGCTGTTTTTT.

This clonotype showed up just a few times. The chain uses TRBV10-2 and TRBJ1-1, with unresolved D. There are 13 residues in the CDR3. Looked up from germline, CDR1 is WSHSY and CDR2 is SAAADI. V lost 0 bases and J 9 bases, leaving 11 bases between the germline ends. The DNA of the CDR3 is TGCGCCAGCAGTGAGTCGGGTCGAGCAAAAGCTTTCTTT. Protein: CASSESGRAKAFF.

This clonotype was detected a few times. The V gene is TRBV6-5, the J gene TRBJ1-1; D gene unclear. The CDR3 covers 14 residues. CDR1 and CDR2 from the germline V gene are MNHEY and SVGAGI. Trimming removed 4 bases at V and 1 base at J, with 10 bases between. CDR3 in amino acids: CASSSGSKNTEAFF. The CDR3 coding sequence is TGTGCCAGCAGTTCGGGCAGCAAGAACACTGAAGCTTTCTTT.